The 26 T cell receptor beta chains below were found in one sample sequenced in a study of cytomegalovirus exposure and HLA in healthy donors. Use of 60 Vbeta and 13 Jbeta primers characterized the PCR. Profiled with immunoSEQ multiplex PCR; TCRdb holds only in-frame clones, not every one. The table includes roughly 190,000 clones, 82% detected once. The sample consisted of PBMCs. All receptors come from a woman under 30 in good health and CMV-seronegative.

This rearrangement joins TRBV7-9 to TRBJ1-4; D uncertain. V lost 7 bases, J lost 15 bases, and 21 bases lay in between. Germline CDR1 SEHNR, CDR2 FQNEAQ (reference sequence). The CDR3 sequence is 13 residues long. The CDR3 spells CASIPPSGSLVFF. The CDR3 coding sequence is TGTGCCAGCATCCCGCCTTCAGGTTCTCTGGTGTTTTTT.

A few counts support this clone. This chain links TRBV4-2 with TRBJ2-3, with D uncertain. The CDR3 has 14 residues. V lost 0 bases and J 5 bases, leaving 9 bases between the germline ends. Germline CDR1 and CDR2: LGHNA and YNFKEQ. The CDR3 nucleotides are TGTGCCAGCAGCCAAGATCTGACGGGAGATACGCAGTATTTT. It is translated as CASSQDLTGDTQYF.

Only a few counts were recorded for this clone. This sequence joins TRBV7-2 and TRBJ1-1; D remains unclear. The V gene's germline CDR1 is SGHTA and CDR2 FQGNSA. This CDR3 spans 14 amino acids. The V end was cut by 1 base, the J end by 1 base, with 7 bases between. This chain's CDR3 is CASSLVPGNTEAFF. As DNA, the CDR3 is TGTGCCAGCAGCTTAGTCCCGGGGAACACTGAAGCTTTCTTT. The entire variable domain, with the rest obtained from reference TRBV7-2 and TRBJ1-1, is as follows: GAGVSQSPSNKVTEKGKDVELRCDPISGHTALYWYRQSLGQGLEFLIYFQGNSAPDKSGLPSDRFSAERTGGSVSTLTIQRTQQEDSAVYLCASSLVPGNTEAFFGQGTRLTVV.

V usage is TRBV9 and J usage is TRBJ2-5, with D uncertain. The V and J ends lost 1 base and 1 base respectively, with 11 bases between them. The CDR3 totals 15 residues. Germline V lookup: CDR1 SGDLS, CDR2 YYNGEE. The CDR3: CASSVTPLVQETQYF. The CDR3 DNA reads TGTGCCAGCAGCGTAACTCCCCTAGTCCAAGAGACCCAGTACTTC.

The V and J genes are TRBV9 and TRBJ2-4; 9 nucleotides line up with TRBD1. Germline values: CDR1 SGDLS, CDR2 YYNGEE. The CDR3 spans 15 residues. V lost 0 bases and J lost 9; bases outside the gene matches: 7. The CDR3 loop is CASSVGTGAAGIQYF. For the CDR3, the DNA is TGTGCCAGCAGCGTAGGGACAGGGGCGGCGGGCATTCAGTACTTC.

This clone was seen a handful of times. The rearrangement joins TRBV7-6 to TRBJ1-2, with a tentative D call TRBD1 (6 bases). The CDR3 is 17 amino acids. Trimming took off 1 base at V and 5 bases at J, with 20 bases between the two ends. Germline V gene sequence: CDR1 SGHVS, CDR2 FNYEAQ. CDR3 bases: TGTGCCAGCAGCTTAGAGGCAGGGGCAGAGGCGATGTATGGCTACACCTTC. Its protein is CASSLEAGAEAMYGYTF.

The CDR3 loop is CASSSYRNEKLFF. The CDR3 DNA follows: TGTGCCAGCAGTTCCTACAGAAATGAAAAACTGTTTTTT. This rearrangement joins TRBV6-5 to TRBJ1-4; D unresolved. Germline CDR1 MNHEY, CDR2 SVGAGI. Trimming took 4 bases from V and 5 from J, leaving 8 bases between them. This CDR3 is built from 13 residues.

In its sample, this clone was seen once. The rearrangement joins TRBV12-5 to TRBJ2-3, with TRBD2 matching over 7 bases. Germline loops: CDR1 LGHNT, CDR2 FRNRAP. J was trimmed by 4 bases and V by 4 bases; bases with no gene match: 8. CDR3 length equals 15 residues. CDR3 in DNA: TGTGCTAGTGGTTCCACTGGGGGAGGGGCAGATACGCAGTATTTT. Translation: CASGSTGGGADTQYF.

The table lists this clone with a few counts. V usage is TRBV6-6 and J usage is TRBJ2-7; 8 nucleotides match TRBD2. Germline assignment: CDR1 MNHNY and CDR2 SVGAGI (reference sequence). Losses at the gene ends were 6 bases for V and 6 bases for J; bases not matched to a gene: 10. The CDR3 length is 14 residues. This chain's CDR3 is CASSPAGVVSEQYF. Here the CDR3 DNA reads TGTGCCAGCAGCCCAGCGGGAGTCGTCTCCGAGCAGTACTTC.

This chain links TRBV28 with TRBJ2-3; 8 bases are shared with TRBD1. The CDR3 loop spans 16 amino acids. Trimming at V came to 5 bases and at J to 1 base, leaving 8 bases not matched to a gene. CDR1 and CDR2 (germline): MDHEN, SYDVKM. The CDR3 coding sequence is TGTGCCAGCAGTGCCCCGACGGGACAGGGCACAGATACGCAGTATTTT. Amino acid sequence: CASSAPTGQGTDTQYF.

The chain combines TRBV6-4 with TRBJ2-3, with TRBD2 matching over 9 bases. V lost 7 bases to trimming and J lost 1 base; unmatched junction nucleotides: 6. The germline CDR1 and CDR2 sequences are MRHNA and SNTAGT. CDR3 length: 15 amino acids. CDR3 region: CASTGTSKRTDTQYF. The CDR3 bases are TGTGCCAGCACCGGGACTAGCAAACGCACAGATACGCAGTATTTT.

CDR3 protein: CASSLSSGRADTQYF. The DNA of the CDR3 is TGTGCCAGCAGTTTATCGTCAGGCAGAGCAGATACGCAGTATTTT. The chain joins TRBV27 to TRBJ2-3; the D is unclear. V lost 0 bases and J lost 4, with 11 bases in between. Germline V gene lookup returns CDR1 MNHEY and CDR2 SMNVEV (reference sequence). The CDR3 has 15 amino acids.

The chain uses TRBV7-2 and TRBJ2-5; D perhaps matches TRBD2 (5 bases). Germline-derived CDR1 and CDR2 are SGHTA and FQGNSA. V was clipped by 6 bases and J by 10 bases, with 21 bases between them. The CDR3 has 14 residues. The CDR3 is CASRLEFSGSDQYF. CDR3 sequence (DNA): TGTGCCAGCAGACTAGAATTCTCGGGGTCGGACCAGTACTTC.

The chain recombines TRBV11-2 with TRBJ2-2, with 8 bases aligning to TRBD1. The CDR3 runs 16 residues. V lost 5 bases, J lost 2 bases, and 7 bases stayed unmatched. CDR1 and CDR2 (germline): SGHAT, FQNNGV. CDR3 sequence reads: CASSHLGQGNTGELFF. CDR3 in DNA: TGTGCCAGCAGCCATCTAGGACAGGGTAACACCGGGGAGCTGTTTTTT.

This clone was counted a single time. CDR3 nucleotide sequence: TGTGCCAGCAGCGGAGCGGGAGGGGACACCGGGGAGCTGTTTTTT. Translating it yields CASSGAGGDTGELFF. This rearrangement joins TRBV7-7 to TRBJ2-2; 10 bases match TRBD2. CDR3 size: 15 residues. CDR1 SSHAT and CDR2 FNYEAQ come from the germline V gene (reference sequence). With 5 bases clipped from V and 3 bases from J, the junction kept 3 bases outside the gene matches. Variable domain in full (rest from reference TRBV7-7 and TRBJ2-2): GAGVSQSPRYKVTKRGQDVTLRCDPISSHATLYWYQQALGQGPEFLTYFNYEAQPDKSGLPSDRFSAERPEGSISTLTIQRTEQRDSAMYRCASSGAGGDTGELFFGEGSRLTVL.

Only a few counts were recorded for this clone. The chain joins TRBV6-5 to TRBJ1-1; D remains ambiguous. CDR3 size: 15 residues. The germline V and J ends were trimmed by 0 bases and 0 bases, with 8 bases remaining between them. Per the germline V gene, CDR1 is MNHEY and CDR2 is SVGAGI. Here the CDR3 DNA reads TGTGCCAGCAGTTACTCGAGACAATTGAACACTGAAGCTTTCTTT. This sequence encodes CASSYSRQLNTEAFF.

V and J are TRBV2 and TRBJ2-7, with TRBD1 matching over 10 bases. CDR3 length: 14 amino acids. Germline trimming cut 6 bases from V and 2 bases from J; bases unmatched to any gene: 4. CDR1 and CDR2 from the germline V gene are SNHLY and FYNNEI. The CDR3 here is CASRPGTGAYEQYF. CDR3 coding DNA: TGTGCCAGCAGACCTGGGACAGGGGCCTACGAGCAGTACTTC. The full variable domain, rest sourced from reference TRBV2 and TRBJ2-7, is EPEVTQTPSHQVTQMGQEVILRCVPISNHLYFYWYRQILGQKVEFLVSFYNNEISEKSEIFDDQFSVERPDGSNFTLKIRSTKLEDSAMYFCASRPGTGAYEQYFGPGTRLTVT.

V usage is TRBV2 and J usage is TRBJ2-7; D remains ambiguous. The CDR3 extends over 15 amino acids. With 3 bases removed from V and 5 bases from J, the gap between germline ends came to 17 bases. Germline V lookup: CDR1 SNHLY, CDR2 FYNNEI. In nucleotides, the CDR3 is TGTGCCAGCAGTGATAGAAAGATAACCATCCACGAGCAGTACTTC. It specifies CASSDRKITIHEQYF.

The chain has TRBV27 and TRBJ2-4; 9 nucleotides align to TRBD1. Trimming at V came to 6 bases and at J to 5 bases, leaving 2 bases not matched to a gene. The CDR3 is 13 residues long. CDR1 is MNHEY and CDR2 is SMNVEV in the germline V gene (reference sequence). The chain's CDR3 is CASRRQGENIQYF. The CDR3, as DNA: TGTGCCAGCAGAAGACAGGGGGAAAACATTCAGTACTTC.

CDR3: CASSGPGQGAYEQYF. The CDR3 DNA follows: TGTGCCAGCAGTGGCCCGGGACAGGGGGCCTACGAGCAGTACTTC. V usage is TRBV6-1 and J usage is TRBJ2-7; TRBD1 matches 11 bases. The length of the CDR3 is 15 residues. Germline-derived CDR1 and CDR2 are MNHNS and SASEGT. J lost 2 bases, V lost 4 bases, and 4 bases had no gene match.

The CDR3 loop reads CASSLAKASAGASYEQYF. The CDR3 coding sequence is TGCGCCAGCAGCTTGGCCAAGGCCTCAGCGGGAGCGTCCTACGAGCAGTACTTC. The chain carries TRBV5-1 and TRBJ2-7; 8 nucleotides agree with TRBD2. V was clipped by 0 bases and J by 1 base; unmatched bases: 12. This CDR3 region has 18 residues. The germline gives CDR1 SGHRS, CDR2 YFSETQ.

The rearrangement uses TRBV28 and TRBJ2-7; possibly TRBD2 for D (6 bases). Trimming shortened V by 4 bases and J by 5 bases, and 18 bases separated the two germline ends. This CDR3 spans 15 amino acids. In germline, CDR1 is MDHEN, CDR2 SYDVKM. The CDR3 region has the DNA TGTGCCAGCAGTTCCTCCGGGACTCTAATCCACGAGCAGTACTTC. As protein: CASSSSGTLIHEQYF.

The V call is TRBV5-4, the J call TRBJ2-5; 9 bases match TRBD2. J gave up 1 base and V 2 bases, and 6 bases lay outside the gene matches. Germline CDR1 is SGHNT and CDR2 is YYREEE (reference sequence). The CDR3 is 16 amino acids. The chain's CDR3 is CASSFGGRGGQETQYF. The CDR3 coding sequence is TGTGCCAGCAGCTTTGGGGGGCGGGGGGGCCAAGAGACCCAGTACTTC.

The chain links TRBV9 to TRBJ2-1, with 9 bases fitting TRBD2. V shed 1 base and J 10 bases; nucleotides not matched to a gene: 3. Germline V gene sequence: CDR1 SGDLS, CDR2 YYNGEE. This CDR3 contains 13 residues. Written as DNA, the CDR3 is TGTGCCAGCAGCGTAATTAGCGGGAGAGAGCAGTTCTTC. The encoded protein is CASSVISGREQFF.

The chain couples TRBV6-1 to TRBJ2-2; no clear D. CDR3 length: 13 amino acids. With 3 bases removed from V and 2 bases from J, the gap between germline ends came to 4 bases. CDR1 is MNHNS, CDR2 SASEGT, per germline. CDR3 sequence (DNA): TGTGCCAGCAGTGAGACAAACACCGGGGAGCTGTTTTTT. Translated: CASSETNTGELFF.

V and J are TRBV28 and TRBJ1-5; 7 nucleotides agree with TRBD1. The germline gives CDR1 MDHEN, CDR2 SYDVKM. The J segment lost 7 bases and the V segment lost 6 bases, leaving 12 bases of the junction unmatched. The CDR3 sequence is 15 residues long. The CDR3 sequence: CASSPPTGTSQPQHF. CDR3 DNA: TGTGCCAGCAGCCCCCCGACAGGGACCTCGCAGCCCCAGCATTTT.